Listed below are T cell receptor beta chains from one sample, sequenced in a study of T-cell memory formation after mild COVID-19. TCRdb re-analysed the 5' RACE reads in MiXCR, keeping a single row per CDR3 protein. The table lists hundreds of thousands of distinct CDR3 sequences, 15% to 20% of them singletons. The sequenced sample was PBMCs or a T cell subset sorted from them (not recorded which). The receptor source for this set is a man aged 18 to 29 who had mild COVID-19 (a few samples of this study predate the infection). Cell type and time point are not known. Each CDR3 is given with its conserved first and last residue. D genes are given only for firm matches. A clone size is listed for some rows: how often the clone was seen (once, few, many), or a class if it is expanded.

v_call	d_call	clone_size	j_call	cdr3_aa	cdr3_nt
TRBV7-9	TRBD2	few	TRBJ2-7	CASSLPPSGGYEQYF	TGTGCCAGCAGCCTCCCACCTAGCGGGGGATACGAGCAGTACTTC
TRBV27	.	few	TRBJ2-1	CATADMLAYNEQFF	TGTGCCACCGCGGACATGCTGGCCTACAATGAGCAGTTCTTC
TRBV20-1	.	.	TRBJ2-7	CSASGTAPREQYF	TGCAGTGCCTCCGGGACGGCCCCTAGAGAGCAGTACTTC
TRBV2	.	few	TRBJ2-1	CASSEVAVPYNEQFF	TGTGCCAGCAGTGAAGTAGCGGTACCCTACAATGAGCAGTTCTTC
TRBV21-1	.	.	TRBJ2-3	CASSTRLAGSTGTDTQYF	TGTGCCAGCAGCACCCGACTAGCGGGGTCTACTGGCACAGATACGCAGTATTTT
TRBV9	.	few	TRBJ1-4	CASSITGTANEKLFF	TGTGCCAGCAGCATCACAGGCACAGCTAATGAAAAACTGTTTTTT
TRBV29-1	.	.	TRBJ2-3	CSLPGLNTDTQYF	TGCAGCCTCCCGGGACTGAACACAGATACGCAGTATTTT
TRBV24-1	TRBD2	once	TRBJ2-3	CATSGTRGSTDTQYF	TGTGCCACCAGCGGGACTAGAGGATCCACAGATACGCAGTATTTT
TRBV9	.	few	TRBJ2-2	CASSFITGKLFF	TGTGCCAGCAGCTTCATCACGGGGAAGCTGTTTTTT
TRBV5-1	.	few	TRBJ2-3	CASSYDSGGTDTQYF	TGCGCCAGCAGCTATGACAGTGGTGGCACAGATACGCAGTATTTT
TRBV7-7	.	.	TRBJ2-1	CASSLGVDSNEQFF	TGTGCTAGCAGCTTAGGTGTGGATTCCAATGAGCAGTTCTTC
TRBV24-1	.	few	TRBJ1-1	CATSDGQSNTEAFF	TGTGCCACCAGTGATGGACAGTCGAACACTGAAGCTTTCTTT
TRBV28	.	.	TRBJ2-5	CASSFLRGQETQYF	TGTGCCAGCAGTTTTCTCCGGGGCCAAGAGACCCAGTACTTC
TRBV20-1	TRBD2	.	TRBJ2-1	CSARDPSGGPLNEQFF	TGCAGTGCTAGAGACCCTAGCGGGGGGCCGCTTAATGAGCAGTTCTTC
TRBV28	.	many	TRBJ2-7	CASSLDGLYEQYF	TGTGCCAGCAGTTTGGACGGTCTCTACGAGCAGTACTTC
TRBV4-1	.	few	TRBJ1-2	CASSQVSATWIGYGYTF	TGCGCCAGCAGCCAGGTCTCCGCTACTTGGATCGGCTATGGCTACACCTTC
TRBV7-9	TRBD2	.	TRBJ2-1	CASSLSGGLNEQFF	TGTGCCAGCAGCTTAAGCGGGGGCCTCAATGAGCAGTTCTTC
TRBV5-5	.	many	TRBJ2-2	CASSLGGGELFF	TGTGCCAGCAGTCTGGGGGGCGGGGAGCTGTTTTTT
TRBV9	TRBD1	.	TRBJ1-2	CASSGQGKRHGYTF	TGTGCCAGCAGCGGACAGGGGAAGAGGCATGGCTACACCTTC
TRBV12-5	.	few	TRBJ1-4	CASGFMTGGNEKLFF	TGTGCTAGTGGTTTCATGACAGGAGGGAATGAAAAACTGTTTTTT
TRBV18	.	.	TRBJ2-3	CASSLAETDTQYF	TGTGCCAGCTCTCTGGCTGAAACAGATACGCAGTATTTT
TRBV15	TRBD1	few	TRBJ2-1	CATAQGTGFPNEQFF	TGTGCCACCGCTCAGGGGACAGGGTTCCCCAATGAGCAGTTCTTC
TRBV6-1	.	once	TRBJ2-7	CASSEEGGRWTYEQYF	TGTGCCAGCAGTGAAGAAGGAGGGAGATGGACCTACGAGCAGTACTTC
TRBV6-5	TRBD1	few	TRBJ2-1	CASSYSFDRGNEQFF	TGTGCCAGCAGTTACTCTTTCGACAGGGGCAATGAGCAGTTCTTC
TRBV7-2	TRBD2	.	TRBJ2-1	CASSLRTSGSMGEQFF	TGTGCCAGCAGCCTTCGGACTAGCGGGAGCATGGGTGAGCAGTTCTTC
TRBV7-3	TRBD1	.	TRBJ2-1	CASSSRGGSPQEQFF	TGTGCCAGCAGCTCCAGAGGGGGCTCCCCCCAGGAGCAGTTCTTC
TRBV7-3	.	many	TRBJ1-5	CASSLPADRNRNQPQHF	TGTGCCAGCAGCTTACCTGCCGACAGGAACCGAAATCAGCCCCAGCATTTT
TRBV6-6	.	.	TRBJ1-1	CASSYSAQNTEAFF	TGTGCCAGCAGTTACTCAGCACAGAACACTGAAGCTTTCTTT
TRBV4-2	.	few	TRBJ2-5	CASSQDWEGEETQYF	TGTGCCAGCAGCCAAGATTGGGAAGGGGAAGAGACCCAGTACTTC
TRBV11-2	.	.	TRBJ2-7	CASSLVWGASYEQYF	TGTGCCAGCAGCTTAGTATGGGGGGCCTCCTACGAGCAGTACTTC
TRBV7-7	TRBD1	few	TRBJ2-2	CASSRWTGEGAGELFF	TGTGCTAGCAGCCGATGGACAGGGGAAGGAGCCGGGGAGCTGTTTTTT
TRBV20-1	.	few	TRBJ2-5	CSATDLRFSQETQYF	TGCAGTGCTACCGACCTACGGTTCTCCCAAGAGACCCAGTACTTC
TRBV6-2/TRBV6-3	TRBD2	.	TRBJ2-1	CASSYGTSGWNEQFF	TGTGCCAGCAGTTACGGGACTAGCGGGTGGAATGAGCAGTTCTTC
TRBV4-2	TRBD1	few	TRBJ1-5	CASQSDRDSNQPQHF	TGTGCCAGCCAGTCGGACAGGGATAGCAATCAGCCCCAGCATTTT
TRBV3-1	.	many	TRBJ2-5	CASSQGPTQYF	TGTGCCAGCAGCCAAGGGCCGACCCAGTACTTC
TRBV19	.	.	TRBJ1-4	CATLGQTSTNEKLFF	TGTGCCACACTGGGGCAGACATCAACTAATGAAAAACTGTTTTTT
TRBV7-6	.	.	TRBJ2-1	CASTLVGGHTYNEQFF	TGTGCCAGCACCCTCGTTGGGGGGCACACCTACAATGAGCAGTTCTTC
TRBV7-9	TRBD1	few	TRBJ1-2	CASSPRTGGGYGYTF	TGTGCCAGCAGTCCCCGGACAGGGGGCGGCTATGGCTACACCTTC
TRBV4-2	TRBD2	few	TRBJ2-5	CASSQSSGGAYETQYF	TGTGCCAGCAGCCAGAGTAGCGGGGGGGCCTATGAGACCCAGTACTTC
TRBV4-1	TRBD1	few	TRBJ2-7	CASSLGQGAGYEQYF	TGCGCCAGCAGCCTCGGACAGGGGGCGGGCTACGAGCAGTACTTC